Below, 5 T cell receptor beta chains from the same sample are listed, as sequenced in a study of cytomegalovirus exposure and HLA in healthy donors. PCR used 60 Vbeta primers and 13 Jbeta primers. Assay: immunoSEQ multiplex PCR; the TCRdb copy retains only in-frame clones and omits some. The sample carries 53,000 or so clones, under 80% recorded once. Sequencing was carried out using PBMCs. The receptors stem from a man in his thirties or forties in good health and CMV-seropositive.

The chain joins TRBV18 to TRBJ2-7; a weak D match, TRBD1 (5 bases). V was trimmed by 1 base and J by 1 base, leaving 11 bases between them. Looked up from germline, CDR1 is KGHSH and CDR2 is LQKENI. This CDR3 comprises 15 residues. DNA of the CDR3: TGTGCCAGCTCACCACGCGACAGAGAGTCCTACGAGCAGTACTTC. Residues: CASSPRDRESYEQYF.

This chain uses TRBV9 with TRBJ2-3, with D uncertain. CDR3 length: 15 amino acids. The germline gives CDR1 SGDLS, CDR2 YYNGEE. V dropped 3 bases and J dropped 0 bases, with 11 bases sitting between them. CDR3 protein: CASSAYFPSTDTQYF. The CDR3 DNA follows: TGTGCCAGCAGCGCTTATTTTCCTAGCACAGATACGCAGTATTTT.

This chain uses TRBV4-1 with TRBJ2-2; the match to TRBD1 covers 7 bases. Germline V gene sequence: CDR1 MGHRA, CDR2 YSYEKL. The CDR3 covers 15 residues. V lost 1 base to trimming and J lost 1 base; unmatched junction nucleotides: 0. The CDR3 DNA sequence: TGCGCCAGCAGCCAAGGGACAGGGAACACCGGGGAGCTGTTTTTT. Its protein is CASSQGTGNTGELFF.

The chain links TRBV4-3 to TRBJ2-3; D may be TRBD1 (5 bases). CDR1 is LGHNA, CDR2 YSLEER, per germline. V lost 0 bases and J lost 1, with 5 bases in between. The CDR3 consists of 14 residues. CDR3 residues: CASSQDRGTDTQYF. The DNA of the CDR3 is TGCGCCAGCAGCCAAGACAGGGGCACAGATACGCAGTATTTT.

In regard to this clone: At one boundary the junction diverges from the germline segment, which might be a read error. Other DNA sequences from this sample encode an identical CDR3 as well. The gene calls are TRBV6-1 and TRBJ1-1, with unresolved D. The CDR3 runs to 11 residues. Germline values: CDR1 MNHNS, CDR2 SASEGT. In nucleotides, the CDR3 is TGTGCTAGCAGTCGGGGCACTGAAGCTTTCTTT. As protein: CASSRGTEAFF.